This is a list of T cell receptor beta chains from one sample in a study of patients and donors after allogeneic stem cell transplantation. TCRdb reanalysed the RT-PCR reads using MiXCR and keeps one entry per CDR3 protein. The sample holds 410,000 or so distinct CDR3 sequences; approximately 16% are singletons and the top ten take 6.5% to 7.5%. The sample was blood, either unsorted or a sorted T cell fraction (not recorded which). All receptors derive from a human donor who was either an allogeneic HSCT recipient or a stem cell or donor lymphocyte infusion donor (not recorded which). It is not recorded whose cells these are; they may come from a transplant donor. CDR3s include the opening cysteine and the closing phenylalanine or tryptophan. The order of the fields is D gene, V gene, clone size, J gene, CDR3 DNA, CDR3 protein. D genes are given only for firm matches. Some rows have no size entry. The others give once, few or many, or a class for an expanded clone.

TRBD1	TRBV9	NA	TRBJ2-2	TGTGCCAGCAGCGGTAAAGGACAGGGTTTGGGCGGGGAGCTGTTTTTT	CASSGKGQGLGGELFF
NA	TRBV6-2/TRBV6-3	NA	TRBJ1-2	TGTGCCAGCACCTCCCTGGGGGACTACTATGGCTACACCTTC	CASTSLGDYYGYTF
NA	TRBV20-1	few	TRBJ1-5	TGCAGTGCTAGAGATCCCTCAGGCGGTCAGCCCCAGCATTTT	CSARDPSGGQPQHF
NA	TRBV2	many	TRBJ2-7	TGTGCCAGCAGTGAAACGGAGGTACACGAGCAGTACTTC	CASSETEVHEQYF
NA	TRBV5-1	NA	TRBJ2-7	TGCGCCAGCAGCTTGTGGACGGGTACCTACGAGCAGTACTTC	CASSLWTGTYEQYF
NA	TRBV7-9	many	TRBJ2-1	TGTGCCAGCAGCCCCAAACGCTCCTACAATGAGCAGTTCTTC	CASSPKRSYNEQFF
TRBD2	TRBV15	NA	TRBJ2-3	TGTGCCACCAGCAGAGATGGGAGGACTAGCGGCGGGGGTGATACGCAGTATTTT	CATSRDGRTSGGGDTQYF
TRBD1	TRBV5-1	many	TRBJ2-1	TGCGCCAGCAGCCGGGACAGGGGATCCTACAATGAGCAGTTCTTC	CASSRDRGSYNEQFF
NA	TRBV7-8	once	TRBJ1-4	TGTGCCAGCAGCCCCACAGGGTCCCCAACTAATGAAAAACTGTTTTTT	CASSPTGSPTNEKLFF
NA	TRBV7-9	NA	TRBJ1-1	TGTGCCAGCAGATCCCCCAGGGTGGGCACTGAAACTTTCTTT	CASRSPRVGTETFF
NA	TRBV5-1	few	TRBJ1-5	TGCGCCAGCCCAGGTAGTAGCAATCAGCCCCAGCATTTT	CASPGSSNQPQHF
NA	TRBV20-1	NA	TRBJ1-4	TGCAGTGCAACCACTCCCAGAAAAAAACTGTTTTTT	CSATTPRKKLFF
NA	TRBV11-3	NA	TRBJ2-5	TGTGCCAGCAGCTCCCGGCTAGGGCAAGAGACCCAGTACTTC	CASSSRLGQETQYF
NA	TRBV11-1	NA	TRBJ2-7	TGTGCCAGCAGCCGCCTGAGGTTAGGGGGACAAAACTTATCCTACGAGCAGTACTTC	CASSRLRLGGQNLSYEQYF
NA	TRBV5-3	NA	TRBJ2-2	TGTGCCAGAAGCCCGGTCGTGATACGGAACACCGGGGAGCTGTTTTTT	CARSPVVIRNTGELFF
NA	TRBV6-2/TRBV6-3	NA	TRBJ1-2	TGTGCCAGCAGTTTACTTCGGAAGGGACACACGACAAACCCCCGTGGCTACACCTTC	CASSLLRKGHTTNPRGYTF
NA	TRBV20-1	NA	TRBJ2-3	TGCAGTGCTAGAGTTCCGAAACCTAGCACAGATACGCAGTATTTT	CSARVPKPSTDTQYF
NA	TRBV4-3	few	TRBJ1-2	TGCGCCAGCAGCCAAGATCAAGGCCATGGCTACACCTTC	CASSQDQGHGYTF
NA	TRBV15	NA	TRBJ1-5	TGTGCCACCGGACTGGGGGGCCCTGGACAGCCCCAGCATTTT	CATGLGGPGQPQHF
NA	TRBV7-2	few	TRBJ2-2	TGTGCCAGCAGCTCCCGACAGGCGAACACCGGGGAGCTGTTTTTT	CASSSRQANTGELFF
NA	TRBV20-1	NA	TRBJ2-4	TGCAGTGCTTCGACTGGCAGACTAGCCAAAAACATTCAGTACTTC	CSASTGRLAKNIQYF
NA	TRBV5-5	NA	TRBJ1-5	TGTGCCAGCAGCTTGGGGTTTAGCAATCAGCCCCAGCATTTT	CASSLGFSNQPQHF
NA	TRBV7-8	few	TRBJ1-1	TGTGCCAGCAGCTTAGCTGGTGGCCGGACTGAAGCTTTCTTT	CASSLAGGRTEAFF
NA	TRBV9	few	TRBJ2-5	TGTGCCAGCAGCGTAGGGGTTCTGGCGAAGGAGGAGACCCAGTACTTC	CASSVGVLAKEETQYF
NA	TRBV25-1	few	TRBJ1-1	TGTGCCAGCAGTGTGTCAGTGGGGAACACTGAAGCTTTCTTT	CASSVSVGNTEAFF
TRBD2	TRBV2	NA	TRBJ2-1	TGTGCCAGCAGGGGACTAGCGGGCCGCTCCTACAATGAGCAGTTCTTC	CASRGLAGRSYNEQFF
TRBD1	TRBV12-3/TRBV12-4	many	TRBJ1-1	TGTGCCAGCAGTCCCTCGGGACAGGGGCACCCTGAAGCTTTCTTT	CASSPSGQGHPEAFF
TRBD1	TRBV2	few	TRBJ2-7	TGTGCCAGCAGTAAGATTATGCCCCGGACAGGGAACGAGCAGTACTTC	CASSKIMPRTGNEQYF
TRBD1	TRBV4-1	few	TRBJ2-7	TGCGCCAGCAGCGGCGCATCGACCAGGGGGCGCGAAGAGCAGTACTTC	CASSGASTRGREEQYF
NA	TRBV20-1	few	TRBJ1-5	TGCAGTGCTAGAGCCGGGGATTATAGCAATCAGCCCCAGCATTTT	CSARAGDYSNQPQHF
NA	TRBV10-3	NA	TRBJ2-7	TGTGCCATCGGGACCTATCAATACGAGCAGTACTTC	CAIGTYQYEQYF
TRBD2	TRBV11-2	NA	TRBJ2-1	TGTGCCAGCAGCTCCATGGGACTAGCGGGGACGAATGAGCAGTTCTTC	CASSSMGLAGTNEQFF